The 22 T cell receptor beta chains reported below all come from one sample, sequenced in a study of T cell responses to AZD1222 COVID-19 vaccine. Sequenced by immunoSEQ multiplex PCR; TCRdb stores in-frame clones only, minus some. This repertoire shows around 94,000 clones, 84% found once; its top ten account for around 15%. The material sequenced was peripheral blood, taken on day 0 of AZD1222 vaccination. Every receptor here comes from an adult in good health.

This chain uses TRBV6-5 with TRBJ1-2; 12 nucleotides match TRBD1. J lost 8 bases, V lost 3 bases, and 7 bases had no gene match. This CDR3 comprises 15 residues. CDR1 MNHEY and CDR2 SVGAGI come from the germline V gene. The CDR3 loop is CASSYLGQGARGYTF. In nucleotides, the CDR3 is TGTGCCAGCAGTTATTTGGGACAGGGGGCGCGGGGCTACACCTTC.

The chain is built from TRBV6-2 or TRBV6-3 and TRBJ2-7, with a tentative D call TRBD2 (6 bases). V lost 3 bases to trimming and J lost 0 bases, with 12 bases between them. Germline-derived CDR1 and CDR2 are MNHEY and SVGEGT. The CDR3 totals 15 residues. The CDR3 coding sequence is TGTGCCAGCAGTTATGGACTAACTAGCTCCTACGAGCAGTACGTC. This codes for CASSYGLTSSYEQYV.

The CDR3 loop reads CASSIRGVAGNTIYF. The CDR3 bases are TGTGCCAGTAGTATCAGAGGGGTTGCTGGAAACACCATATATTTT. The V and J genes are TRBV19 and TRBJ1-3; TRBD1 might be the D (5 bases). The germline V gene encodes CDR1 LNHDA and CDR2 SQIVND (reference sequence). There are 15 residues in the CDR3. Trimming cost V 3 bases and J 2 bases, with 11 bases left between them. Filled out from reference TRBV19 and TRBJ1-3, the complete variable domain reads DGGITQSPKYLFRKEGQNVTLSCEQNLNHDAMYWYRQDPGQGLRLIYYSQIVNDFQKGDIAEGYSVSREKKESFPLTVTSAQKNPTAFYLCASSIRGVAGNTIYFGEGSWLTVV.

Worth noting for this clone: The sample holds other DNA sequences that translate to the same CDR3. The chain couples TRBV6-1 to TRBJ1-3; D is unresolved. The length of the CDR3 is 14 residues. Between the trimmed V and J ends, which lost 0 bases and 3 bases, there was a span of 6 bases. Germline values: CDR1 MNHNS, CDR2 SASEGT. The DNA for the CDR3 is TGTGCCAGCAGTGAAGCGGGCAGTGGAAACACCATATATTTT. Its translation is CASSEAGSGNTIYF.

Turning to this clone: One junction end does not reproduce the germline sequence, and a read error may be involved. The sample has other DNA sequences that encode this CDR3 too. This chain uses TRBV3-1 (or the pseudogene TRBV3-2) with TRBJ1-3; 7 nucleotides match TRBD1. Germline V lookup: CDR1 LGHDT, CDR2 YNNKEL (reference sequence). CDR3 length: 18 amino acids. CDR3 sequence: CASSPLEPQGFSGNTIYF. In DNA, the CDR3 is TGCGCCAGCAGCCCGCTAGAGCCACAGGGGTTCTCTGGAAACACCATATATTTT.

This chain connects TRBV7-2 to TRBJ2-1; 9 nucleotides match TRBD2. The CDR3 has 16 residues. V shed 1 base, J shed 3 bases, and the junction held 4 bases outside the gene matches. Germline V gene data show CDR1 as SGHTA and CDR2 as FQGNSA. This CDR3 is CASSLVSGRYYNEQFF. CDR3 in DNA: TGTGCCAGCAGCTTAGTCAGCGGGAGGTACTACAATGAGCAGTTCTTC.

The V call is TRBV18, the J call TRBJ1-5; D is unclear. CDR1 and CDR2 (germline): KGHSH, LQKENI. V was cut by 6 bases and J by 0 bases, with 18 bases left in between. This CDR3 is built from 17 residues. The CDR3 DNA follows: TGTGCCAGCTCGGACCACGGTCCAGCAAATAGCAATCAGCCCCAGCATTTT. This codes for CASSDHGPANSNQPQHF.

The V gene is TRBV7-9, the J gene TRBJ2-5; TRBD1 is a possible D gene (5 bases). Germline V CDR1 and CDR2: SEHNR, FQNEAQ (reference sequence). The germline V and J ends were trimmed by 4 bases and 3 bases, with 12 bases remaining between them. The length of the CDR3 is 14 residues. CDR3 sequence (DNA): TGTGCCAGCAGCTCCCGGACACTTAAAGAGACCCAGTACTTC. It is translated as CASSSRTLKETQYF.

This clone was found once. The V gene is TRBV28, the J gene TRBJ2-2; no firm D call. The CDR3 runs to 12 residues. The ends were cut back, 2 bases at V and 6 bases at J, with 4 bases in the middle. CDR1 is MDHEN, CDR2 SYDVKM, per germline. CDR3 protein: CASSLGSGELFF. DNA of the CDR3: TGTGCCAGCAGTTTAGGCTCCGGGGAGCTGTTTTTT.

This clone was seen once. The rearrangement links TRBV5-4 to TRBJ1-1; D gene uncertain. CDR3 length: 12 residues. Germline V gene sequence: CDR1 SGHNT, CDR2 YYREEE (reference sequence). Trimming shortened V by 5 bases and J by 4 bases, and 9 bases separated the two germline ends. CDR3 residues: CASSTEITEAFF. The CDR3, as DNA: TGTGCCAGCAGTACCGAGATCACTGAAGCTTTCTTT.

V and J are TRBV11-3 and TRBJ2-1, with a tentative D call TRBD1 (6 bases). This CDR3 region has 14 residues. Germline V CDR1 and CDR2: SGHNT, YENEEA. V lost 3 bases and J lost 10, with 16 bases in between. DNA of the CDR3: TGTGCCAGCAGCTTTCACAGGGCCGTCAGGGAGCAGTTCTTC. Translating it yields CASSFHRAVREQFF.

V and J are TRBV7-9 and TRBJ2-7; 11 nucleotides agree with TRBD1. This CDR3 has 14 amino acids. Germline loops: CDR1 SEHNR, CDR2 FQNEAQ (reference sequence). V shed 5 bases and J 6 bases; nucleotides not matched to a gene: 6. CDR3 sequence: CASSGSGTGGEQYF. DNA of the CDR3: TGTGCCAGCAGCGGCTCCGGGACAGGGGGCGAGCAGTACTTC.

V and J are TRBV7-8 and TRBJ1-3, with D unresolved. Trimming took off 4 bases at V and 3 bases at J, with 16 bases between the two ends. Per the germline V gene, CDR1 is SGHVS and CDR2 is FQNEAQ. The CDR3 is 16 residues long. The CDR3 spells CASSSLSSQSGNTIYF. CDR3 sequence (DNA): TGTGCCAGCAGCTCGCTAAGCAGTCAAAGTGGAAACACCATATATTTT.

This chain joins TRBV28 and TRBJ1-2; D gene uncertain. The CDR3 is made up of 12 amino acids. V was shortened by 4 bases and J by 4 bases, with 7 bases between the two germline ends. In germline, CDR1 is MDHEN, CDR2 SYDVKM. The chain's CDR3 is CASSSGAYGYTF. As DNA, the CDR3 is TGTGCCAGCAGTTCGGGAGCCTATGGCTACACCTTC.

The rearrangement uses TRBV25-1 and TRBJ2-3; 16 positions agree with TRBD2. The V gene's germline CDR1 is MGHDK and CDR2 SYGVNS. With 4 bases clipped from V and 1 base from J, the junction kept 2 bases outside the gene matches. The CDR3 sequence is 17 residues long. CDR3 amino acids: CASSGGTSGRGTDTQYF. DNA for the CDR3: TGTGCCAGCAGTGGGGGGACTAGCGGGAGGGGCACAGATACGCAGTATTTT.

DNA for the CDR3: TGTGCCTGGAGTAAGGGGGTTAGGGCTAATGAAAAACTGTTTTTT. Translation gives CAWSKGVRANEKLFF. V and J are TRBV30 and TRBJ1-4; tentative D call: TRBD1 (6 bases). The V end lost 2 bases, the J end lost 3 bases, and 13 bases lay between the germline ends. Germline CDR1 reads GTSNPN; CDR2 reads SVGIG (reference sequence). This CDR3 has 15 residues.

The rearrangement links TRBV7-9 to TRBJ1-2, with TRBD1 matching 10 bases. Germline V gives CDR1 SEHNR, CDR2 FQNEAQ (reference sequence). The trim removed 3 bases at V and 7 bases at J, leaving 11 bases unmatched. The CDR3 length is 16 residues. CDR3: CASSFGTGDGRTGYTF. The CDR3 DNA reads TGTGCCAGCAGCTTTGGGACAGGGGACGGGCGGACTGGCTACACCTTC.

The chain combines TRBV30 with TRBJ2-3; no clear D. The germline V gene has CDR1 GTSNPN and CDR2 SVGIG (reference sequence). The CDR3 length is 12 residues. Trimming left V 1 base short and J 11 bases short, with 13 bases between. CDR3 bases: TGTGCCTGGAGTGCTCGGTCGGGTAGGCAGTATTTT. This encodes CAWSARSGRQYF.

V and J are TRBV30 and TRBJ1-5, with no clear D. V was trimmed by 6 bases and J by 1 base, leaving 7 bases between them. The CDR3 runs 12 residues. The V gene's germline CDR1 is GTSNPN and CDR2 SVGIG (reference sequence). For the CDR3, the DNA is TGTGCCTGTCGTACCAGCAATCAGCCCCAGCATTTT. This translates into CACRTSNQPQHF.

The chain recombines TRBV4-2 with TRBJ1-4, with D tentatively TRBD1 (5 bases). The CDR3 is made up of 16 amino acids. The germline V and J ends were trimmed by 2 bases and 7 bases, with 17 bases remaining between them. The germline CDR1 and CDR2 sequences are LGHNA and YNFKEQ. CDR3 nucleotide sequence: TGTGCCAGCAGCCAATCTTGGACACCGGGTGGTGAAAAACTGTTTTTT. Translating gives CASSQSWTPGGEKLFF.

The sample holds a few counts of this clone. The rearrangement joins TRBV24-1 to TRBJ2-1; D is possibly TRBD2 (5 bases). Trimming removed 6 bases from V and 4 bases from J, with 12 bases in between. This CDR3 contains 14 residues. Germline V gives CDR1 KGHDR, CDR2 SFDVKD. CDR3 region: CATSSERVYNEQFF. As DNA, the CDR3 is TGTGCCACCAGTTCGGAGAGGGTTTACAATGAGCAGTTCTTC.

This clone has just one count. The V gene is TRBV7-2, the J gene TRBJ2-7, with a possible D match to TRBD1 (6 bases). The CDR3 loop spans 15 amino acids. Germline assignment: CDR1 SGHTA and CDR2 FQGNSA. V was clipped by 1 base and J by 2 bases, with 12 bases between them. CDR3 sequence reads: CASSLGPDRTYEQYV. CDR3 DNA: TGTGCCAGCAGCTTAGGACCCGACAGGACCTACGAGCAGTACGTC.